This TCR beta chain was recovered during a study of shared clonotypes between healthy human individuals. Overall study findings and caveats: Measured sharing among donors was expected to vary with sequencing depth. Some naive CD4 clonotypes, 5% to 5.5%, turned up in common across several donors.

The study drew all its donors from Caucasian adults living in Nashville, Tennessee. Looked up from germline, CDR1 is MNHEY and CDR2 is SMNVEV (reference sequence). The CDR3 runs 16 residues. Trimming removed 5 bases at V and 8 bases at J, with 24 bases between. Profiling relied on immunoSEQ multiplex PCR, and the TCRdb table lists in-frame clones only, not all of them. This sample carries roughly 2.4 million clones, approximately 96% of them seen once, and the ten largest clones take over 0.1%. Of note for this clone: Its antigen is not known.

Sequencing was carried out using naive CD4+ T cells sorted from blood. Subset: CD45RA+ positively selected. The clonotype originates from a man aged 18 to 30 in good health. The gene calls are TRBV27 and TRBJ1-2; possible D gene TRBD1, 6 bases. The CDR3 reads CASSSRDTLIDEGYTF. The CDR3 bases are TGTGCCAGCAGTAGCCGGGACACCCTTATTGACGAGGGCTACACCTTC.